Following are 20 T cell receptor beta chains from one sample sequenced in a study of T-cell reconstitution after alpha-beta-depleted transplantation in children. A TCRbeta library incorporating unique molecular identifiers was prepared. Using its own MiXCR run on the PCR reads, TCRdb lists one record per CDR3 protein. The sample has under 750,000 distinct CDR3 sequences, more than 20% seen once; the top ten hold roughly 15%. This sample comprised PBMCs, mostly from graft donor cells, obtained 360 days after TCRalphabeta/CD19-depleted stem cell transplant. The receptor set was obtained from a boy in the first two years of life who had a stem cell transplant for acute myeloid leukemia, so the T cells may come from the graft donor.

As DNA, the CDR3 is TGTGCCAGCAGCCCAGGACTAGGGGGCCGAGGTGAGCAGTTCTTC. As protein: CASSPGLGGRGEQFF. V and J are TRBV12-3 or TRBV12-4 and TRBJ2-1, with D perhaps TRBD1 or TRBD2 (7 bases each). V was clipped by 6 bases and J by 9 bases, with 21 bases between them. The CDR3 totals 15 residues.

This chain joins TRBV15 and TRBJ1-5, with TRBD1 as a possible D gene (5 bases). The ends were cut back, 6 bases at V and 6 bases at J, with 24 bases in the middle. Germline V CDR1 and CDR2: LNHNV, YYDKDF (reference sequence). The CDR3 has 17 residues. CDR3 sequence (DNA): TGTGCCACCAGTAAGAAAGGGGTACATCTAGTAGGTCAGCCCCAGCATTTT. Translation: CATSKKGVHLVGQPQHF.

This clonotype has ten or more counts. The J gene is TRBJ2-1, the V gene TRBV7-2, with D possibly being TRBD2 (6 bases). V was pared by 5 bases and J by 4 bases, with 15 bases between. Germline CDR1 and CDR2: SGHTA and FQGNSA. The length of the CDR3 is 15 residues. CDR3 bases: TGTGCCAGCAGCCTCCTTCGACGGGGGTACAATGAGCAGTTCTTC. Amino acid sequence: CASSLLRRGYNEQFF.

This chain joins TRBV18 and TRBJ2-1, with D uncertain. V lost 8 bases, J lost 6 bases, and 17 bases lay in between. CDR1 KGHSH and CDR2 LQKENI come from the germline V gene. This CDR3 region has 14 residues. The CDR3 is CASLIGSAGNEQFF. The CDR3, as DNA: TGTGCCAGCCTAATTGGCTCGGCTGGCAATGAGCAGTTCTTC.

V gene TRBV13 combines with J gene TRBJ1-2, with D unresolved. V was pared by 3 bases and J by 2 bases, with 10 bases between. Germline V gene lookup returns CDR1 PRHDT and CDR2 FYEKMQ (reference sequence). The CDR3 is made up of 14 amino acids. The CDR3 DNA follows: TGTGCCAGCAGCTTTAGGGAGATAAACTATGGCTACACCTTC. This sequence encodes CASSFREINYGYTF.

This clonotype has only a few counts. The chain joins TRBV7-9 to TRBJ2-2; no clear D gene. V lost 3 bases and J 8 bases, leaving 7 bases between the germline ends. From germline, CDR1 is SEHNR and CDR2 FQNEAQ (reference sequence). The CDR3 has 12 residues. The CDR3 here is CASSLLVGELFF. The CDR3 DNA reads TGTGCCAGCAGCTTGTTAGTTGGGGAGCTGTTTTTT.

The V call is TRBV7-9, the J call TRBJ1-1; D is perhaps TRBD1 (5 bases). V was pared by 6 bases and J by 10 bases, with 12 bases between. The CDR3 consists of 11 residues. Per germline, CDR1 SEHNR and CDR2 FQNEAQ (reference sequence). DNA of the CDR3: TGTGCCAGCAGTACCCCCGGGGGAGCTTTCTTT. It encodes CASSTPGGAFF.

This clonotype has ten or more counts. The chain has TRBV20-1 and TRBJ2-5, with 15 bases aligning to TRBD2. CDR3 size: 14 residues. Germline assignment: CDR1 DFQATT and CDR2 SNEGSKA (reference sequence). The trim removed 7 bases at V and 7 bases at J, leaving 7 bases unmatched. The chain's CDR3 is CSDSGLAGGRTQYF. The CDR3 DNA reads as TGCAGTGACTCGGGACTAGCGGGGGGCAGGACCCAGTACTTC.

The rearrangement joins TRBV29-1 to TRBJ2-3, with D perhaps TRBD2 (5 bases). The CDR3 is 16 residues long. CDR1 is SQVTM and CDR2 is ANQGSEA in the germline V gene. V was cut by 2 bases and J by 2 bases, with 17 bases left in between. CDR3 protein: CSVEWTRSALTDTQYF. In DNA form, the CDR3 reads TGCAGCGTTGAATGGACTCGAAGTGCCCTCACAGATACGCAGTATTTT.

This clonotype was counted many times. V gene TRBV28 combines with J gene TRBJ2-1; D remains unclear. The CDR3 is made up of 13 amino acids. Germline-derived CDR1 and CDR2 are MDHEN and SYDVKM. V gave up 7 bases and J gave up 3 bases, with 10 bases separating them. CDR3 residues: CASTYRRYNEQFF. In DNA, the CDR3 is TGTGCCAGCACCTACCGACGCTACAATGAGCAGTTCTTC. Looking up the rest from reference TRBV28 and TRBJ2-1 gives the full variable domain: DVKVTQSSRYLVKRTGEKVFLECVQDMDHENMFWYRQDPGLGLRLIYFSYDVKMKEKGDIPEGYSVSREKKERFSLILESASTNQTSMYLCASTYRRYNEQFFGPGTRLTVL.

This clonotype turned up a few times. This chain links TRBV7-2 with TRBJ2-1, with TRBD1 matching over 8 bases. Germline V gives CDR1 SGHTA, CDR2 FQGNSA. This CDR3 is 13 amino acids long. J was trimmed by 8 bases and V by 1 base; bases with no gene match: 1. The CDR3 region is CASSLEQGDEQFF. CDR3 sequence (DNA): TGTGCCAGCAGCTTAGAACAGGGGGATGAGCAGTTCTTC.

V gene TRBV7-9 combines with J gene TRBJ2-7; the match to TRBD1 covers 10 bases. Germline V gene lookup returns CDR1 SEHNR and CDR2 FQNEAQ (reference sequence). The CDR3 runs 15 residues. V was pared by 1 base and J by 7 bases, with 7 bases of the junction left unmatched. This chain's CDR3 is CASSLVGTGAEEQYF. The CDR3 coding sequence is TGTGCCAGCAGCTTAGTGGGGACAGGGGCTGAAGAGCAGTACTTC.

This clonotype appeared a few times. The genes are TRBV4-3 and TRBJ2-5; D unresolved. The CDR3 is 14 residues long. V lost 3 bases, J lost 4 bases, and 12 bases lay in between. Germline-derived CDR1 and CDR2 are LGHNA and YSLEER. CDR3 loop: CASSQVWTLETQYF. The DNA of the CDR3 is TGCGCCAGCAGCCAGGTTTGGACCCTAGAGACCCAGTACTTC.

As DNA, the CDR3 is TGTGCCAGCGGACTAGCGGGGGCCGCGTTTTCCTACAATGAGCAGTTCTTC. Encoded protein: CASGLAGAAFSYNEQFF. This sequence joins TRBV12-3 or TRBV12-4 and TRBJ2-1; the match to TRBD2 covers 13 bases. The CDR3 consists of 17 residues. V shed 8 bases and J 1 base; nucleotides not matched to a gene: 8.

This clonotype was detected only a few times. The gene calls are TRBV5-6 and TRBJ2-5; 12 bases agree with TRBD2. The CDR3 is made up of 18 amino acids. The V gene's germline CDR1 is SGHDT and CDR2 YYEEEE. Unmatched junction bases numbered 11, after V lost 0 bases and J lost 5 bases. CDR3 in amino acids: CASSLGLAGGPVDETQYF. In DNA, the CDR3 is TGTGCCAGCAGCTTGGGCCTAGCGGGGGGGCCCGTAGATGAGACCCAGTACTTC.

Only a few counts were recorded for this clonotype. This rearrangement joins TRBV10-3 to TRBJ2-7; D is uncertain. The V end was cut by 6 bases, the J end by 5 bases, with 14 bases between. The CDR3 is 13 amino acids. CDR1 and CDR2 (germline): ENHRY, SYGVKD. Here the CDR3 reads CAISNGPYHEQYF. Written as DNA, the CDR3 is TGTGCCATCAGCAACGGGCCTTACCACGAGCAGTACTTC.

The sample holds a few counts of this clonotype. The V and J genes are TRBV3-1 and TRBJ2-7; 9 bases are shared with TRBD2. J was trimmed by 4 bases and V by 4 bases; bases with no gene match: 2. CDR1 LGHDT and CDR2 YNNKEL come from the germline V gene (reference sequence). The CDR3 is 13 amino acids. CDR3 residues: CASSRLADYEQYF. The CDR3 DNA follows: TGTGCCAGCAGCCGACTAGCGGATTACGAGCAGTACTTC.

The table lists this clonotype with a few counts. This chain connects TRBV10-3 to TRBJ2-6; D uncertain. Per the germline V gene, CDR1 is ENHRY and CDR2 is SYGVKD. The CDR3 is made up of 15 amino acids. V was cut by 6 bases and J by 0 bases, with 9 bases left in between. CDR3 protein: CAISPSRSGANVLTF. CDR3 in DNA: TGTGCCATCAGCCCCTCACGCTCTGGGGCCAACGTCCTGACTTTC.

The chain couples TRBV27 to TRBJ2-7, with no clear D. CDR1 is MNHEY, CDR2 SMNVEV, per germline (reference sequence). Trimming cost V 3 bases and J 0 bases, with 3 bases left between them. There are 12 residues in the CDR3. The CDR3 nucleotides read TGTGCCAGCAGTTTGCCCTCCTACGAGCAGTACGTC. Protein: CASSLPSYEQYV.

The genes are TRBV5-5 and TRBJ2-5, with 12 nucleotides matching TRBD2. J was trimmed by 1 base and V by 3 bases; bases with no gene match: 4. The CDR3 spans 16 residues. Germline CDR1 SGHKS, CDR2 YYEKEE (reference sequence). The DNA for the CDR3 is TGTGCCAGCAGCTATGGACTAGCGGGGACCCAAGAGACCCAGTACTTC. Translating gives CASSYGLAGTQETQYF.